A selection of T cell receptor beta chains follows, all from one sample in a study of identical twins. MiXCR was run by TCRdb on the 5' RACE reads, yielding one entry per CDR3 protein. The sample holds about 890,000 distinct CDR3 sequences, roughly 12% seen once. This same sample was also taken into another study, of yellow fever vaccine responses in identical twins.

Sequencing input: PBMCs. The receptors derive from a woman younger than 35 in good health. Each CDR3 is given with its conserved first and last residue. Not every row has a clone size; where given, it reads once, few, many or a size class.

>TRBJ2-2|few|TRBV12-3/TRBV12-4
CASSKGTGASGGELFF
>TRBJ2-1|-|TRBV7-9
CASSHGQGLYNEQFF
>TRBJ2-1|few|TRBV15
CATSRAPIFEQFF
>TRBJ2-1|-|TRBV7-9
CASPGLAGPLNDEQFF
>TRBJ2-2|few|TRBV5-1
CASSPQRAGELFF
>TRBJ1-4|few|TRBV20-1
CSAGQLNNEKLFF
>TRBJ2-1|few|TRBV24-1
CATSDSGPGEQFF
>TRBJ2-1|many|TRBV28
CASSLGSVRTSVHNEQFF
>TRBJ2-6|once|TRBV20-1
CSARGGAGDISGANVLTF
>TRBJ2-4|-|TRBV5-1
CASSLRAGGNIQYF
>TRBJ2-2|few|TRBV7-9
CASSPGPTGATGELFF
>TRBJ2-1|few|TRBV5-1
CASKGGDEAGQSSYNEQFF
>TRBJ2-3|few|TRBV27
CASSLWGSGGTDTQYF
>TRBJ2-3|-|TRBV4-2
CASSRGGGDTDTQYF
>TRBJ2-7|-|TRBV2
CASSLPKQGLASGSYEQYF
>TRBJ2-1|few|TRBV2
CASYYHEQFF
>TRBJ2-3|-|TRBV6-1
CARVEASGKTDTQYF
>TRBJ2-1|many|TRBV20-1
CSVPRDYSYNEQFF
>TRBJ2-5|-|TRBV6-2/TRBV6-3
CASSYSMETQYF
>TRBJ2-3|few|TRBV29-1
CSALGLAGVDTDTQYF
>TRBJ2-7|few|TRBV12-3/TRBV12-4
CASSPPGTGDYEQYF
>TRBJ2-5|-|TRBV2
CASRSWQQETQYF
>TRBJ2-7|-|TRBV9
CASSVEGDRAYEQYF
>TRBJ2-1|-|TRBV2
CASSERWNEQFF
>TRBJ2-1|-|TRBV7-2
CASSLGGAYNGQFF
>TRBJ2-3|few|TRBV4-2
CASSQVGLRGGADTQYF
>TRBJ2-2|-|TRBV20-1
CSARDLGTLNTGELFF
>TRBJ1-6|-|TRBV18
CASSLGWVPSPLHF
>TRBJ2-7|few|TRBV28
CASSIGTSAQYF
>TRBJ2-1|-|TRBV24-1
CATSRPTPDNEQFF
>TRBJ1-5|-|TRBV5-6
CASSLRQHNQPQHF
>TRBJ2-2|-|TRBV29-1
CSVEGREVTGELFF
>TRBJ1-4|-|TRBV12-3/TRBV12-4
CASSLTGEGEKLFF
>TRBJ2-5|-|TRBV20-1
CSAKTSGQETQYF
>TRBJ1-5|few|TRBV20-1
CSARDLAGVQPQHF
>TRBJ2-2|-|TRBV11-3
CASSLSVSGRTGELFF
>TRBJ2-3|-|TRBV3-1
CASSQGGLVSTDTQYF